This T cell receptor (beta chain) was sequenced during a study of blood T cell repertoires in COVID-19. At the level of the study: There were acute and convalescent COVID-19 samples, and they came from the United States, Italy and Spain. Nucleic acid was either cDNA or gDNA, and it came from T cells, B-cell-depleted T cells, or PBMCs.

Trimming shortened V by 9 bases and J by 2 bases, and 10 bases separated the two germline ends. Germline CDR1 is MGHDK and CDR2 is SYGVNS. This CDR3 spans 12 amino acids. Source study methods: Estimation of nucleated cell counts relied on the amplification of reference gene primers. Assay used: immunoSEQ multiplex PCR; TCRdb lists only in-frame clones, some missing. The V and J calls and clone size come from that table; D and trimming were worked out from the DNA. This sample has around 500,000 clones, with approximately 85% found just once. Material for sequencing was peripheral blood. V and J are TRBV25-1 and TRBJ1-1, with D possibly matching TRBD1 (5 bases). The TCR sequence derives from a human donor in a cohort sampled during active COVID-19. DNA for the CDR3: TGTGCCAGTAATAGGGGTAACACTGAAGCTTTCTTT. Amino acid sequence: CASNRGNTEAFF.